This T cell receptor beta chain comes out of a study of cytotoxic CD8 clonotypes in ibrutinib-treated CLL. Study-wide background: The subjects consisted of some 12 relapsed/refractory and 15 treatment-naive individuals, with 17 IGHV unmutated. The average sample held roughly 250,000 productive templates and 87,000 or so productive rearrangements.

Study-wide points: Having risen at ibrutinib response, clonality had fallen back toward baseline by progression.

Data came from immunoSEQ multiplex PCR; TCRdb stores just in-frame clones and leaves some out. The table includes 35,000 or so clones, 71% detected once. Trimming shortened V by 3 bases and J by 7 bases, and 14 bases separated the two germline ends. Looked up from germline, CDR1 is SGHRS and CDR2 is YFSETQ. The CDR3 runs to 14 residues. As for this clone: What it recognizes is unknown.

The specimen was PBMCs, collected at disease progression, from a patient treated with ibrutinib. This sequence was found in a human donor with chronic lymphocytic leukemia. The rearrangement links TRBV5-1 to TRBJ2-1; D uncertain. This CDR3 is CASSWAPGWNEQFF. The CDR3 coding sequence is TGCGCCAGCAGCTGGGCCCCGGGTTGGAATGAGCAGTTCTTC. Full variable domain (remainder filled in from reference TRBV5-1 and TRBJ2-1): KAGVTQTPRYLIKTRGQQVTLSCSPISGHRSVSWYQQTPGQGLQFLFEYFSETQRNKGNFPGRFSGRQFSNSRSEMNVSTLELGDSALYLCASSWAPGWNEQFFGPGTRLTVL.